The source of this T cell receptor (beta chain) is a study of cytomegalovirus exposure and HLA in healthy donors. Notes on the study in general: It was confirmed in vitro that a few of the CMV-associated chains were specific for CMV antigens. High specificity and sensitivity for cytomegalovirus status were reported for the classifier.

Notes on this clone: Its antigen is still unknown.

The CDR3 totals 15 residues. Germline CDR1 MNHNS, CDR2 SASEGT. Trimming removed 3 bases at V and 2 bases at J, with 13 bases between. TCRdb's table, derived via immunoSEQ multiplex PCR, lists solely in-frame clones and lacks some. The table shows under 150,000 clones, with approximately 86% occurring only once. The sequencing sample was made of PBMCs. The origin of this receptor is a woman younger than 35 in good health and CMV-seropositive. The chain combines TRBV6-1 with TRBJ1-2; a weak D match, TRBD1 (5 bases). CDR3 sequence (DNA): TGTGCCAGCAGTGAGGGATGGGGCGCGAACTATGGCTACACCTTC. Amino acids: CASSEGWGANYGYTF.